A single T cell receptor beta chain is shown here with its context. Treatment of all HIV participants took place in the United States. This sample was taken from a study of long-term antiretroviral therapy in people with HIV. About the research overall: Collection dates of the earliest samples fall about a decade before the 2015 immediate-ART recommendation.

Assay version v3.0 of immunoSEQ was used, and it was run at survey level. Measured with immunoSEQ multiplex PCR; TCRdb has only the in-frame clones, and not every one. The sample includes 25,000 to 35,000 clones, about 89% of them seen just once. The sample was unsorted PBMCs, taken 3.1 years after starting antiretroviral therapy. This TCR was recovered from a man aged 18 to 35 with HIV.

The CDR3 sequence: CSGSQGRLYEQYF. In DNA form, the CDR3 reads TGCAGCGGCTCACAGGGTCGGCTGTACGAGCAGTACTTC. The V and J genes are TRBV29-1 and TRBJ2-7, with D perhaps TRBD1 (6 bases). Trimming took 7 bases from V and 4 from J, leaving 17 bases between them. The CDR3 is 13 amino acids. Per germline, CDR1 SQVTM and CDR2 ANQGSEA.